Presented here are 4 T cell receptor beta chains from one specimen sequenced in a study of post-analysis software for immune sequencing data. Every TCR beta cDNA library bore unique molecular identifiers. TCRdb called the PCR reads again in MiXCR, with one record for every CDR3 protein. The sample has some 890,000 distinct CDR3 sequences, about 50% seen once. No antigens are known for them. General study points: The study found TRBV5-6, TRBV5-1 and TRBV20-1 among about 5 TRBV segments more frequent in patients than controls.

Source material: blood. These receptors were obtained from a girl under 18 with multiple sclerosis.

Written as DNA, the CDR3 is TGCGCCAGCAGCTTGTCAACAGGGGGAAATGGCTACACCTTC. Protein sequence: CASSLSTGGNGYTF. This chain uses TRBV5-1 with TRBJ1-2, with 8 bases lining up with TRBD1. CDR3 length: 14 amino acids. Per germline, CDR1 SGHRS and CDR2 YFSETQ. V gave up 1 base and J gave up 6 bases; unmatched junction bases: 5.

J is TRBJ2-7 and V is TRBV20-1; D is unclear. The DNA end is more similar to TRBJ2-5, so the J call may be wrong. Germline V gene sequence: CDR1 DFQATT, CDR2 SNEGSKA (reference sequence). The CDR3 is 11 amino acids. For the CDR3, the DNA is TGCAGTGCTAGAGTCTCGGGGACCCAGTACTTC. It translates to CSARVSGTQYF.

The CDR3 bases are TGTGCCAGCAGTTTCGAACGGGATTACGAGCAGTACTTC. Its protein is CASSFERDYEQYF. The V and J genes are TRBV9 and TRBJ2-4; D is perhaps TRBD2 (5 bases). The assigned J gene may be wrong: the sequence end matches TRBJ2-7 better. The CDR3 length is 13 residues. Germline loops: CDR1 SGDLS, CDR2 YYNGEE.

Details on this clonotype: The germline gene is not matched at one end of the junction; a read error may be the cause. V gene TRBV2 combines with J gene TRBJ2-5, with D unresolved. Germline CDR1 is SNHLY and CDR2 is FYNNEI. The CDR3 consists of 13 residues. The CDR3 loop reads CAGSDGYQETQYF. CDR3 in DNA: TGTGCCGGCAGTGATGGGTACCAAGAGACCCAGTACTTC.